This entry concerns a single TCR beta chain. The sample is drawn from a study of identical twins. TCRdb re-analysed the 5' RACE reads in MiXCR, keeping a single row per CDR3 protein. The table shows roughly 720,000 distinct CDR3 sequences, with 15% to 20% occurring only once. Germline V CDR1 and CDR2: SGHAT, FQNNGV. The CDR3 runs to 15 residues. J gave up 3 bases and V 4 bases, and 5 bases lay outside the gene matches. The data also belong to a second study, concerning T cells expressing NK-cell markers.

This TCR was sampled from a woman younger than 35 in good health. The chain is built from TRBV11-2 and TRBJ2-1; 8 bases match TRBD2. Material for sequencing was PBMCs. CDR3 in amino acids: CASSSRAGVYNEQFF. The CDR3 DNA is TGTGCCAGCAGCTCAAGAGCGGGAGTCTACAATGAGCAGTTCTTC.